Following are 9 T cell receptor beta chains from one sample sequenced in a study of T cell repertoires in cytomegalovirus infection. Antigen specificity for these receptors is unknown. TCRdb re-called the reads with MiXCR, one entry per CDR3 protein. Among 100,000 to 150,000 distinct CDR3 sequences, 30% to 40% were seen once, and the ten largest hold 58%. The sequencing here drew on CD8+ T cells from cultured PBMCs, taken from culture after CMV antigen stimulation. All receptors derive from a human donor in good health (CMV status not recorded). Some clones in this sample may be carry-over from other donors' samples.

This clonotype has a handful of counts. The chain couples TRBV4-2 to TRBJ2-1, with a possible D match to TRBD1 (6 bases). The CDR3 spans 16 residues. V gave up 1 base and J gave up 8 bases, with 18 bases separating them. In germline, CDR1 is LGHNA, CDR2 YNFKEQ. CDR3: CASSQGPTGSEDEQFF. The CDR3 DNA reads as TGTGCCAGCAGCCAAGGTCCGACAGGCTCTGAGGATGAGCAGTTCTTC.

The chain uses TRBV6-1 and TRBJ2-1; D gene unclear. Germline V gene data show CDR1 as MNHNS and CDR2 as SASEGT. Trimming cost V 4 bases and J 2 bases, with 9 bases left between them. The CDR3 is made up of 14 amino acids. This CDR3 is CASSAVTTYNEQFF. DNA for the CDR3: TGTGCCAGCAGTGCAGTGACCACCTACAATGAGCAGTTCTTC.

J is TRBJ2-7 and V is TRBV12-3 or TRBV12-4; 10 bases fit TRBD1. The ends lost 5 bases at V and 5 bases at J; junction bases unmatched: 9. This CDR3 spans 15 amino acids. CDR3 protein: CASSGAGTGANEQYF. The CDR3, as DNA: TGTGCCAGCAGTGGCGCCGGGACAGGGGCCAACGAGCAGTACTTC.

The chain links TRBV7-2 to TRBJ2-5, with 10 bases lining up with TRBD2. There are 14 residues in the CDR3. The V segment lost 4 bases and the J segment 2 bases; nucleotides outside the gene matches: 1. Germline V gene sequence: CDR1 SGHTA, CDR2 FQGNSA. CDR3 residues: CASSWTSGQETQYF. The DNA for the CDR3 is TGTGCCAGCAGCTGGACTAGCGGACAAGAGACCCAGTACTTC.

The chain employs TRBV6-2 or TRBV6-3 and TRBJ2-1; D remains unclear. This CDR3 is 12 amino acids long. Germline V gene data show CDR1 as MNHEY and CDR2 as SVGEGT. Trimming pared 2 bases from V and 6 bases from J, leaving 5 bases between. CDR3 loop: CASSYGVNEQFF. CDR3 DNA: TGTGCCAGCAGTTACGGTGTCAATGAGCAGTTCTTC.

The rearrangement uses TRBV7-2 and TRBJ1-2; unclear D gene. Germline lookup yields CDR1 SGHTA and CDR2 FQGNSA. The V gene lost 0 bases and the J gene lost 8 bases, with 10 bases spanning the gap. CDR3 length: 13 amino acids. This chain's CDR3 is CASSLAVPGGYTF. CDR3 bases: TGTGCCAGCAGCTTAGCGGTCCCGGGGGGCTACACCTTC.

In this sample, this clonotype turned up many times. For the CDR3, the DNA is TGTGCCAGCAGGAAGACAGGGAGCACAGATACGCAGTATTTT. Amino acids: CASRKTGSTDTQYF. The J gene is TRBJ2-3, the V gene TRBV6-2 or TRBV6-3, with 7 bases fitting TRBD1. With 6 bases clipped from V and 0 bases from J, the junction kept 3 bases outside the gene matches. CDR3 length: 14 amino acids. Germline CDR1 reads MNHEY; CDR2 reads SVGEGT.

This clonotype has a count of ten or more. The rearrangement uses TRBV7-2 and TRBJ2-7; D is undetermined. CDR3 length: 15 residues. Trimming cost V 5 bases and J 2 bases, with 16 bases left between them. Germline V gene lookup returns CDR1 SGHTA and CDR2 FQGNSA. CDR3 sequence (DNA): TGTGCCAGCAGCCCCACGAGACGTTTTGCCTACGAGCAGTACTTC. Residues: CASSPTRRFAYEQYF.

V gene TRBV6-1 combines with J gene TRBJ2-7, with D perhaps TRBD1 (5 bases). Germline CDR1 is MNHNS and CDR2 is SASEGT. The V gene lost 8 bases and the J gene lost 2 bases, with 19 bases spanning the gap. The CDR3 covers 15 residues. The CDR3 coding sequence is TGTGCCAGCGCTCCAGGGATCCCCTCTACCTACGAGCAGTACTTC. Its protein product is CASAPGIPSTYEQYF.